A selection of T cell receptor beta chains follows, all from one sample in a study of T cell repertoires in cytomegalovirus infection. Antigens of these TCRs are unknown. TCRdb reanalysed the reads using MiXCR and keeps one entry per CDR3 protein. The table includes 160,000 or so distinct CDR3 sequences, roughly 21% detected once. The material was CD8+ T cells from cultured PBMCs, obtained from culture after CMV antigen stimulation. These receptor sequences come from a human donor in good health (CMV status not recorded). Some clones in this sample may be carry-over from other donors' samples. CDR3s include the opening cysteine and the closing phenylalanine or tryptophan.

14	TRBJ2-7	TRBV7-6	CASSGGVGAWEQYF
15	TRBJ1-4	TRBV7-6	CASRALDRDDEKLFF
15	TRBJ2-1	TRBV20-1	CSARGIRMGGNEQFF
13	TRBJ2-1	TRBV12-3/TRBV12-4	CASGTSTYNEQFF
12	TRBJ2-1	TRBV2	CASNKGLTEQFF
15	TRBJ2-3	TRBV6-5	CASSYSRQVSDTQYF
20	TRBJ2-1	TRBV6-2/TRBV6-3	CASSHSPGLLLAGSYNEQFF
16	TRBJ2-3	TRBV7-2	CASSFRLAGSTDTQYF
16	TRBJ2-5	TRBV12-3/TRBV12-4	CASSTILAGAQETQYF
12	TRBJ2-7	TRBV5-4	CASSLGWNEQYF
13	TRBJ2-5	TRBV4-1	CASSQDLKETQYF
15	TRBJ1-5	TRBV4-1	CASSQGTGDLQPQHF
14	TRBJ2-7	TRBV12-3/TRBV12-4	CASSDGNSLDEQYF
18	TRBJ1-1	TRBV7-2	CASSSEDSRPDKDTEAFF
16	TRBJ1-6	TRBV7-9	CASSPPAWQGGTPLHF
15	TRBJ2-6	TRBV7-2	CASSNYRSGANVLTF
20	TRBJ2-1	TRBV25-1	CASSESSAANTLYTYNEQFF
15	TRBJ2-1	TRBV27	CASSLKRTGGGGQFF
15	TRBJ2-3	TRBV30	CAWTRGSAATDTQYF
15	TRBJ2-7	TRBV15	CATSRGEGLTYEQYF
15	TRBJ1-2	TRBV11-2	CASSSTQLANYGYTF
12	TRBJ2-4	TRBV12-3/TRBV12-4	CASRGSGGPNYF
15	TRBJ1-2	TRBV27	CASRTGFAPLYGYTF
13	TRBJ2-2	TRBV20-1	CSATDRNTGELFF
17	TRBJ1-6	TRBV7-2	CASSLDRAGTRNSPLHF
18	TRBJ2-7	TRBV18	CASSPMGEDRRTTYEQYF
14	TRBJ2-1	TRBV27	CASSWDRSYNEQFF
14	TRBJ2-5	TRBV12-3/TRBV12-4	CASSLTSGGETQYF
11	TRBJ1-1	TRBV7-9	CATGMGPEAFF
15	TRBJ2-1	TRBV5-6	CASSTTSGGAWEQFF
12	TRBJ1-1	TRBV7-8	CASSLGGSEAFF
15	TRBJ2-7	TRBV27	CASSSSRDMSDEQYF
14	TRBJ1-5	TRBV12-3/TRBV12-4	CASSLRLWDQPQHF
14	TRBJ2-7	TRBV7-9	CASSEDSRSYEQYF
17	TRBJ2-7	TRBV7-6	CASSLGSGTGSSYEQYF
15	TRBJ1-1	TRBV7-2	CASSLRAGMNTEAFF
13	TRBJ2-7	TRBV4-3	CASSHRTGPEQYF
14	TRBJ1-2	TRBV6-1	CASRGPPGDYGYTF
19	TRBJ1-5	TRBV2	CASSPSYGQGGYSNQPQHF
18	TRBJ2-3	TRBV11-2	CASSLNAGSYGSGDTQYF
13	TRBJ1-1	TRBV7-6	CASSLEHLTEAFF
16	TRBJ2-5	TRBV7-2	CASSLSLLAGMETQYF
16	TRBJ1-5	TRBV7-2	CASSREPRENNQPQHF
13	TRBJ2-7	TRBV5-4	CASSTGTTYEQYF
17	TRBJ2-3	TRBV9	CASRQWEGSLPTDTQYF
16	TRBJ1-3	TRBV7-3	CASSPTGGGFGNTIYF